This T cell receptor beta chain emerged from a study of blood T cell repertoires in COVID-19. Sequenced by immunoSEQ multiplex PCR; TCRdb stores in-frame clones only, minus some. Among some 700,000 clones, 85% to 90% were seen once, and the ten largest hold roughly 0.25%. The CDR3 is made up of 15 amino acids. The germline gives CDR1 SEHNR, CDR2 FQNEAQ (reference sequence). V shed 1 base, J shed 8 bases, and the junction held 5 bases outside the gene matches. This receptor was identified in a woman younger than 35 with acute or convalescent COVID-19. V and J are TRBV7-9 and TRBJ2-1; 10 bases fit TRBD2. Source material: peripheral blood. CDR3 DNA sequence: TGTGCCAGCAGCTTAGTACTAGCGGGGTTGGATGAGCAGTTCTTC. Residues: CASSLVLAGLDEQFF.